The T cell receptor beta chain under discussion was sequenced for a study of CD8 T cells in Susac syndrome. Random hexamers were used to reverse transcribe the RNA input (about 0.5 to 1 ug). TCRdb used MiXCR to reprocess the immunoSEQ multiplex PCR reads, holding one entry per CDR3 protein. The sample lists about 150,000 distinct CDR3 sequences, approximately 96% occurring once. This CDR3 is built from 15 residues. Germline V gene data show CDR1 as SGDLS and CDR2 as YYNGEE. The V gene lost 3 bases and the J gene lost 3 bases, with 16 bases spanning the gap. Negative isolation was applied to CD8+ and CD4+ T cells, and FACS enrichment was applied to TEMRA cells.

The chain employs TRBV9 and TRBJ2-7, with D possibly matching TRBD2 (6 bases). This clonotype originated in a human donor with multiple sclerosis. The sequenced sample consisted of CD8+ T cells from PBMCs. The CDR3 nucleotides read TGTGCCAGCAGCGGAGGTGCGGGACGGAACTACGAGCAGTACTTC. Protein: CASSGGAGRNYEQYF.